These 6 T cell receptor beta chains were all obtained from the same sample, sequenced in a study of T-cell memory formation after mild COVID-19 listed by TCRdb under 2021. The library relied on 5' RACE. The sequencer listed for this sample is Illumina NovaSeq 6000. TCRdb itself trimmed the public reads at Q25 with fastp, ran MiXCR and retained productive beta chains. A single entry per CDR3 protein holds the most common genes and DNA from its merged rows. This sample holds fewer than 200,000 distinct CDR3 sequences; approximately 13% were observed only once. Jointly, the top ten make up roughly 3.3% of the sample. The specimen sequenced was PBMCs or a T cell subset sorted from them (not recorded which). These receptors were obtained from a man aged 18 to 35 who had mild COVID-19 (a few samples of this study predate the infection). The sample titles of this study are shuffled in the database, so cell type and time point are left out; the donor was told from shared clones.

The J gene is TRBJ2-1, the V gene TRBV7-2, with a possible D match to TRBD2 (6 bases). Germline CDR1 is SGHTA and CDR2 is FQGNSA. The germline V and J ends were trimmed by 1 base and 2 bases, with 9 bases remaining between them. CDR3 length: 15 amino acids. The CDR3 DNA sequence: TGTGCCAGCAGCTTAGGCGGGATTACCTACAATGAGCAGTTCTTC. Encoded protein: CASSLGGITYNEQFF.

The chain is built from TRBV5-1 and TRBJ1-1; 8 nucleotides line up with TRBD1. The CDR3 runs to 14 residues. With V trimmed by 0 bases and J by 5 bases, 3 bases remained unmatched. The V gene's germline CDR1 is SGHRS and CDR2 YFSETQ. The chain's CDR3 is CASSLGQGSTEAFF. The DNA of the CDR3 is TGCGCCAGCAGCTTGGGACAGGGGAGTACTGAAGCTTTCTTT.

This clonotype appeared a few times. This rearrangement joins TRBV5-1 to TRBJ1-2; D might be TRBD1 (6 bases). V gave up 2 bases and J gave up 2 bases, with 13 bases separating them. Germline lookup yields CDR1 SGHRS and CDR2 YFSETQ. This CDR3 is 15 amino acids long. The CDR3 region is CASSFGSGANYGYTF. Here the CDR3 DNA reads TGCGCCAGCAGCTTTGGTTCGGGGGCCAACTATGGCTACACCTTC.

The chain recombines TRBV6-6 with TRBJ1-6, with a weak D call TRBD1 (6 bases). From germline, CDR1 is MNHNY and CDR2 SVGAGI (reference sequence). The CDR3 is 15 amino acids. The CDR3 loop reads CGSAGGASYNSPLHF. The CDR3 bases are TGTGGTTCGGCGGGGGGCGCTTCCTATAATTCACCCCTCCACTTT.

The sample holds a few counts of this clonotype. The chain is built from TRBV7-2 and TRBJ1-1; no firm D call. CDR3 length equals 13 residues. V was cut by 4 bases and J by 4 bases, with 10 bases left in between. Germline values: CDR1 SGHTA, CDR2 FQGNSA. The chain's CDR3 is CASSSGMITEAFF. The CDR3 DNA is TGTGCCAGCAGCTCCGGGATGATCACTGAAGCTTTCTTT.

This clonotype showed up just a few times. V and J are TRBV6-6 and TRBJ1-5; D ambiguous. The CDR3 is made up of 12 amino acids. The germline gives CDR1 MNHNY, CDR2 SVGAGI (reference sequence). The V end was cut by 5 bases, the J end by 6 bases, with 8 bases between. CDR3: CASSSRSQPQHF. In DNA form, the CDR3 reads TGTGCCAGCAGTAGTAGGTCTCAGCCCCAGCATTTT.